This T cell receptor (beta chain) was identified during a study of radiotherapy plus CTLA-4 blockade in lung cancer. Chemo-refractory metastatic non-small-cell lung cancer patients were treated with focal radiation plus CTLA-4 blockade with ipilimumab. Produced via immunoSEQ multiplex PCR; TCRdb's table is partial and in-frame only. The table includes just under 60,000 clones, under 75% detected once. V dropped 1 base and J dropped 6 bases, with 12 bases sitting between them. CDR3 size: 15 residues. Germline CDR1 reads SEHNR; CDR2 reads FQNEAQ (reference sequence). Findings of the study overall: Increased serum interferon-beta after radiation also reportedly predicted response strongly. An expansion of tumor-derived TCR clones occurred in blood after radiotherapy plus ipilimumab.

On this clone itself: What it binds is unknown.

The sequence was collected from a human donor with non-small cell lung cancer whose response to radiotherapy plus ipilimumab could not be evaluated. Sequences were derived from peripheral blood, sampled from a patient treated with radiotherapy plus ipilimumab. The chain uses TRBV7-9 and TRBJ1-4; D not resolved. Here the CDR3 DNA reads TGTGCCAGCAGCTTAGGGCGGGGTGGGGATGAAAAACTGTTTTTT. Its translation is CASSLGRGGDEKLFF.